This TCR beta chain was documented in a study of cytomegalovirus exposure and HLA in healthy donors. The trim removed 5 bases at V and 2 bases at J, leaving 5 bases unmatched. The CDR3 loop spans 15 amino acids. The germline CDR1 and CDR2 sequences are SGHTA and FQGNSA. The study ran its PCR with 60 Vbeta and 13 Jbeta primers. Libraries were prepared by immunoSEQ multiplex PCR; TCRdb keeps only in-frame clonotypes and omits some of them. The sample gives some 120,000 clones, 70% to 80% of which show up once; approximately 12% is in the top ten. The chain carries TRBV7-2 and TRBJ2-2, with 7 bases lining up with TRBD1. Input material: PBMCs. The clonotype originates from a woman aged 35 to 49 in good health and CMV-seropositive. Written as DNA, the CDR3 is TGTGCCAGCAGCGCGGACAGGCCAAACACCGGGGAGCTGTTTTTT. Encoded protein: CASSADRPNTGELFF.